One T cell receptor (beta chain) is described in this entry. This entry comes from a study of blood T cell repertoires in COVID-19. Study-wide context: Some COVID-19 samples were acute and others convalescent; all came from the United States, Italy and Spain.

CDR3 length equals 16 residues. The germline V gene encodes CDR1 MGHRA and CDR2 YSYEKL. J gave up 2 bases and V 3 bases, and 2 bases lay outside the gene matches. Some clones are missing from TCRdb's copy, which holds only in-frame ones; the method was immunoSEQ multiplex PCR. The profile shows roughly 190,000 clones, around nine tenths of them singletons. This chain joins TRBV4-1 and TRBJ2-3; 13 bases map to TRBD2. The clonotype originates from a man aged 70 or older with acute or convalescent COVID-19. Sequencing was performed on peripheral blood. CDR3 region: CASSQGLAGPTDTQYF. The CDR3, as DNA: TGCGCCAGCAGCCAGGGACTAGCGGGACCCACAGATACGCAGTATTTT.